This T cell receptor beta chain is from a study of T-cell reconstitution after alpha-beta-depleted transplantation in children. The study, taken as a whole, reports: T-cell numbers and diversity one year post-transplant derived largely from freshly generated T cells. Where some patients showed high TCRbeta diversity at day 60, it came from recipient T cells and thymic progenitors that had survived. As was reported, about two months after transplant, alpha-beta T cells came from several hundred expanded graft clones.

This CDR3 contains 14 residues. Germline V gene sequence: CDR1 MNHEY, CDR2 SVGEGT. V lost 7 bases and J 6 bases, leaving 16 bases between the germline ends. This clonotype was seen only once. Its antigen is undetermined. Using unique molecular identifiers, the investigators prepared the TCRbeta library. TCRdb called the PCR reads again in MiXCR, with one record for every CDR3 protein. The sample contains about 300,000 distinct CDR3 sequences, over 7% of which appear only once. The material sequenced was peripheral blood, taken 360 days after TCRalphabeta/CD19-depleted stem cell transplant. This sequence was found in a female patient aged 2-15 years who had a stem cell transplant for Fanconi anemia, so the T cells may come from the graft donor. The chain couples TRBV6-2 or TRBV6-3 to TRBJ1-5, with D possibly TRBD1 on 6 matching bases. CDR3 sequence (DNA): TGTGCCAGCACCGAGGGGGGAAGGAGTCAGCCCCAGCATTTT. Translated, it gives CASTEGGRSQPQHF.